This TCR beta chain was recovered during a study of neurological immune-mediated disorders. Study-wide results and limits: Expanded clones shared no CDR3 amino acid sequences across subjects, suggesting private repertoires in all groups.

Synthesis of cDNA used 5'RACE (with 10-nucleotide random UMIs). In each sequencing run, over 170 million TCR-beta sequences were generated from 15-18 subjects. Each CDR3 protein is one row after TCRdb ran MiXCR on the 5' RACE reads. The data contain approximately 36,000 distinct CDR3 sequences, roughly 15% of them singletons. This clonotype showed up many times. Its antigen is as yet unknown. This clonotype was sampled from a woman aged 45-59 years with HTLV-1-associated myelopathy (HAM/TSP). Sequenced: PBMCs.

This CDR3 reads CASSYRAKVGSEAFF. CDR3 in DNA: TGTGCCAGCAGTTACCGGGCCAAAGTCGGATCTGAAGCTTTCTTT. The rearrangement joins TRBV7-8 to TRBJ1-1; D gene unclear. Looked up from germline, CDR1 is SGHVS and CDR2 is FQNEAQ. V was clipped by 6 bases and J by 6 bases, with 20 bases between them. This CDR3 has 15 residues.